This T cell receptor beta chain derives from a study of shared clonotypes between healthy human individuals. Study background: Aged 18 to 49, the donors were two women and a few men.

Trimming took 5 bases from V and 7 from J, leaving 23 bases between them. This CDR3 comprises 17 residues. The V gene's germline CDR1 is MDHEN and CDR2 SYDVKM. Here immunoSEQ multiplex PCR was the method, and the copy in TCRdb shows in-frame clones only, minus some. The sample contains 550,000 to 700,000 clones, about 80% of which appear only once. The chain combines TRBV28 with TRBJ1-4, with D possibly TRBD1 on 5 matching bases. The specimen was memory CD4+ T cells sorted from blood. The subset denotes: CD45RA-negative fraction. The TCR was taken from a woman in her thirties in good health. CDR3 in amino acids: CASSPPMTAGRGEKLFF. Here the CDR3 DNA reads TGTGCCAGCAGTCCTCCAATGACAGCGGGGCGTGGTGAAAAACTGTTTTTT.